The TCR beta chain under discussion was sequenced for a study of blood T cell repertoires in COVID-19. At the level of the study: Both acute and convalescent COVID-19 samples were obtained from the United States, Italy and Spain.

The CDR3 contains 17 residues. The germline V gene has CDR1 LGHNA and CDR2 YSLEER. The ends were cut back, 1 base at V and 0 bases at J, with 12 bases in the middle. This table comes from immunoSEQ multiplex PCR, and its TCRdb copy is limited to in-frame clones, with some not included. The top ten clones hold around 1.5% of a sample with about 200,000 clones, roughly 90% of them seen once. The V call is TRBV4-3, the J call TRBJ1-4; D gene unclear. The specimen was peripheral blood. The sequence came from a man aged 18 to 35 with active or convalescent COVID-19. CDR3 residues: CASSQVYRSATNEKLFF. As DNA, the CDR3 is TGCGCCAGCAGCCAAGTGTACCGTTCAGCAACTAATGAAAAACTGTTTTTT.